This T cell receptor (beta chain) was retrieved from a study of shared clonotypes between healthy human individuals. The wider study: Those who served as donors were two women and three men between the ages of 18 and 49.

Germline lookup yields CDR1 MDHEN and CDR2 SYDVKM. The CDR3 runs to 14 residues. The germline V and J ends were trimmed by 3 bases and 4 bases, with 10 bases remaining between them. Sorted-subset replicate PCRs used 150 to 200 ng of genomic DNA. This amount corresponded to about 30,000 T cell genomes. Here immunoSEQ multiplex PCR was the method, and the copy in TCRdb shows in-frame clones only, minus some. Here the sample spans 2.3 million or so clones, over 90% being singletons. The TCR was taken from a man between 18 and 29 years old in good health. Some clones in this sample may be carry-over from other donors' samples. Sequences were obtained from naive CD4+ T cells from PBMCs. The subset: CD45RA+ positively selected. The chain recombines TRBV28 with TRBJ2-1; tentative D call: TRBD1 (5 bases). DNA for the CDR3: TGTGCCAGCAGTTTGAAGGACACTTACAATGAGCAGTTCTTC. It encodes CASSLKDTYNEQFF.